This TCR beta chain derives from a study of CD8 T cells in Susac syndrome. The germline V gene encodes CDR1 SGHRS and CDR2 YFSETQ. V was shortened by 4 bases and J by 10 bases, with 17 bases between the two germline ends. The CDR3 consists of 13 residues. With random hexamers, about 0.5 to 1 ug RNA was reverse transcribed. TCRdb ran MiXCR on the immunoSEQ multiplex PCR reads and lists one entry per CDR3 protein. The sample contains about 130,000 distinct CDR3 sequences, around nine tenths of which appear only once. The sample taken for sequencing was CD8+ T cells from PBMCs. This chain connects TRBV5-1 to TRBJ2-5; D perhaps matches TRBD1 (5 bases). This TCR came from a human donor with multiple sclerosis. CDR3 bases: TGCGCCAGCAGCGCGACAGAGACCGTGGGCCAGTACTTC. It yields the protein CASSATETVGQYF.